The 23 T cell receptor beta chains reported below all come from one sample, sequenced in a study of blood T cell repertoires in COVID-19. Profiling relied on immunoSEQ multiplex PCR, and the TCRdb table lists in-frame clones only, not all of them. The data show approximately 240,000 clones, roughly 84% seen once. The sequencing input was peripheral blood. These TCRs come from a woman of 80 years or more with active or convalescent COVID-19.

V is TRBV4-3 and J is TRBJ1-2; no clear D gene. The V gene's germline CDR1 is LGHNA and CDR2 YSLEER. The CDR3 contains 14 residues. V was shortened by 0 bases and J by 4 bases, with 9 bases between the two germline ends. CDR3 residues: CASSQEVGSYGYTF. The DNA for the CDR3 is TGCGCCAGCAGCCAAGAAGTCGGGAGCTATGGCTACACCTTC.

The chain recombines TRBV18 with TRBJ2-2, with 11 bases fitting TRBD1. The CDR3 runs 17 residues. Trimming cost V 2 bases and J 2 bases; bases outside gene matches: 4. In germline, CDR1 is KGHSH, CDR2 LQKENI. As DNA, the CDR3 is TGTGCCAGCTCACCAAGGACAGGGGGCCCTAACACCGGGGAGCTGTTTTTT. Translating it yields CASSPRTGGPNTGELFF.

The DNA of the CDR3 is TGTGCCAGCAGTTTTGCAGGGCGCGAGCAGTACTTC. As protein: CASSFAGREQYF. The chain has TRBV27 and TRBJ2-7, with D possibly TRBD1 on 5 matching bases. Germline CDR1 is MNHEY and CDR2 is SMNVEV (reference sequence). V was clipped by 3 bases and J by 6 bases, with 9 bases between them. The length of the CDR3 is 12 residues.

V and J are TRBV28 and TRBJ1-2, with TRBD1 matching over 7 bases. The V gene's germline CDR1 is MDHEN and CDR2 SYDVKM. CDR3 size: 15 residues. J gave up 4 bases and V 7 bases, and 12 bases lay outside the gene matches. The chain's CDR3 is CASTPFYRGTYGYTF. CDR3 coding DNA: TGTGCCAGCACCCCATTCTACAGGGGAACCTATGGCTACACCTTC.

The chain uses TRBV28 and TRBJ1-2; D gene unclear. Germline CDR1 is MDHEN and CDR2 is SYDVKM. This CDR3 comprises 11 residues. The ends were cut back, 6 bases at V and 4 bases at J, with 6 bases in the middle. In nucleotides, the CDR3 is TGTGCCAGCAGCCCGGGCTATGGCTACACCTTC. Translation gives CASSPGYGYTF.

The CDR3 reads CASSPSQGGEKLFF. CDR3 nucleotide sequence: TGTGCCAGTAGTCCCAGTCAGGGAGGTGAAAAACTGTTTTTT. V gene TRBV19 combines with J gene TRBJ1-4; a weak D match, TRBD1 (5 bases). The CDR3 has 14 residues. Per germline, CDR1 LNHDA and CDR2 SQIVND (reference sequence). V was shortened by 5 bases and J by 7 bases, with 14 bases between the two germline ends.

A few counts support this clone. The chain employs TRBV5-4 and TRBJ2-7; TRBD2 matches 8 bases. The V gene end was trimmed by 4 bases and the J gene end by 2 bases; junction bases not matched to a gene: 5. CDR3 length: 14 residues. The V gene's germline CDR1 is SGHNT and CDR2 YYREEE (reference sequence). The CDR3 loop reads CASSDTSGAYEQYF. The CDR3, as DNA: TGTGCCAGCAGCGACACTAGCGGAGCCTACGAGCAGTACTTC.

The chain couples TRBV29-1 to TRBJ2-1, with D possibly being TRBD1 (5 bases). The CDR3 extends over 12 amino acids. Germline V gene data show CDR1 as SQVTM and CDR2 as ANQGSEA. The V and J ends lost 3 bases and 9 bases respectively, with 12 bases between them. The CDR3 loop is CSVEVGAGEQFF. Here the CDR3 DNA reads TGCAGCGTTGAGGTTGGGGCTGGTGAGCAGTTCTTC.

The chain links TRBV2 to TRBJ2-3; D is undetermined. CDR1 is SNHLY, CDR2 FYNNEI, per germline. Trimming shortened V by 3 bases and J by 15 bases, and 10 bases separated the two germline ends. The CDR3 is 10 amino acids. The CDR3 here is CASSESVLYF. CDR3 DNA sequence: TGTGCCAGCAGTGAGAGTGTCCTCTATTTT. The complete variable domain, with remaining parts taken from reference TRBV2 and TRBJ2-3, reads EPEVTQTPSHQVTQMGQEVILRCVPISNHLYFYWYRQILGQKVEFLVSFYNNEISEKSEIFDDQFSVERPDGSNFTLKIRSTKLEDSAMYFCASSESVLYFGPGTRLTVL.

This sequence joins TRBV28 and TRBJ1-4; possibly TRBD1 for D (5 bases). Germline V gives CDR1 MDHEN, CDR2 SYDVKM. Trimming pared 3 bases from V and 7 bases from J, leaving 12 bases between. CDR3 length: 14 residues. CDR3 nucleotide sequence: TGTGCCAGCAGTTTTCAACAGGTCGCTGAAAAACTGTTTTTT. It is translated as CASSFQQVAEKLFF.

This chain links TRBV9 with TRBJ2-3; D is possibly TRBD1 (6 bases). Trimming pared 0 bases from V and 1 base from J, leaving 6 bases between. This CDR3 spans 14 amino acids. Germline values: CDR1 SGDLS, CDR2 YYNGEE. The CDR3 sequence: CASSVGQGTDTQYF. The CDR3 DNA reads TGTGCCAGCAGCGTAGGACAGGGCACAGATACGCAGTATTTT.

The chain has TRBV5-6 and TRBJ1-1, with a weak D call TRBD1 (5 bases). Per germline, CDR1 SGHDT and CDR2 YYEEEE. Trimming removed 4 bases at V and 1 base at J, with 8 bases between. This CDR3 spans 13 amino acids. The DNA for the CDR3 is TGTGCCAGCAGCACAGGTGAGAACACTGAAGCTTTCTTT. This translates into CASSTGENTEAFF.

As for this clone: The same CDR3 also results from other DNA sequences found in this sample. V and J are TRBV5-1 and TRBJ2-3; D not resolved. The CDR3 extends over 12 amino acids. V lost 0 bases and J 5 bases, leaving 4 bases between the germline ends. Germline CDR1 is SGHRS and CDR2 is YFSETQ. CDR3 protein: CASSLAGDTQYF. CDR3 nucleotides: TGCGCCAGCAGCTTGGCAGGAGATACGCAGTATTTT.

CDR3 sequence (DNA): TGTGCCAGCAGCTTAGGTTCAGGGGCCGGGGGCAATCAGCCCCAGCATTTT. Translation gives CASSLGSGAGGNQPQHF. J is TRBJ1-5 and V is TRBV7-2; tentative D call: TRBD1 (6 bases). Between the trimmed V and J ends, which lost 1 base and 2 bases, there was a span of 15 bases. CDR1 SGHTA and CDR2 FQGNSA come from the germline V gene. The CDR3 consists of 17 residues.

Concerning this clone itself: Other DNA variants within this sample encode the same CDR3. The chain couples TRBV5-1 to TRBJ2-3, with 8 bases fitting TRBD1. CDR1 and CDR2 from the germline V gene are SGHRS and YFSETQ. This CDR3 comprises 15 residues. V trimming: 4 bases; J trimming: 3 bases; junction bases outside the gene matches: 7. The CDR3 here is CASSIGQGGTDTQYF. The CDR3 bases are TGCGCCAGCAGCATAGGACAGGGCGGGACAGATACGCAGTATTTT.

The rearrangement uses TRBV6-1 and TRBJ1-2; 8 bases line up with TRBD1. Germline V gene data show CDR1 as MNHNS and CDR2 as SASEGT. CDR3 length: 13 residues. The V gene end was trimmed by 3 bases and the J gene end by 7 bases; junction bases not matched to a gene: 4. The CDR3 DNA follows: TGTGCCAGCAGTGAGTGGACAGGGATTGGCTACACCTTC. Its protein product is CASSEWTGIGYTF.

The table lists this clone with a few counts. This chain joins TRBV18 and TRBJ2-7; a weak D match, TRBD1 (5 bases). The V gene's germline CDR1 is KGHSH and CDR2 LQKENI. The germline V and J ends were trimmed by 3 bases and 1 base, with 13 bases remaining between them. This CDR3 comprises 15 residues. CDR3 protein: CASSPRAGPSYEQYF. The CDR3 coding sequence is TGTGCCAGCTCACCCCGGGCAGGGCCGTCCTACGAGCAGTACTTC.

This rearrangement joins TRBV19 to TRBJ2-3; 13 bases map to TRBD2. The germline V gene encodes CDR1 LNHDA and CDR2 SQIVND (reference sequence). V lost 5 bases and J lost 2; bases outside the gene matches: 10. The length of the CDR3 is 18 residues. The CDR3 DNA follows: TGTGCCAGTAGTCCCGGACTAGCGGGGGCCTTTAACACAGATACGCAGTATTTT. Translating gives CASSPGLAGAFNTDTQYF.

CDR3 nucleotide sequence: TGCGCCAGCAGCCATCAAGACAAGATACAAGAGACCCAGTACTTC. This codes for CASSHQDKIQETQYF. V and J are TRBV5-1 and TRBJ2-5; no clear D gene. The CDR3 runs 15 residues. Germline CDR1 and CDR2: SGHRS and YFSETQ. V was pared by 4 bases and J by 2 bases, with 15 bases between. The complete variable domain, with remaining parts taken from reference TRBV5-1 and TRBJ2-5, reads KAGVTQTPRYLIKTRGQQVTLSCSPISGHRSVSWYQQTPGQGLQFLFEYFSETQRNKGNFPGRFSGRQFSNSRSEMNVSTLELGDSALYLCASSHQDKIQETQYFGPGTRLLVL.

The J gene is TRBJ1-5, the V gene TRBV30; D is possibly TRBD1 (6 bases). V lost 2 bases and J 3 bases, leaving 14 bases between the germline ends. CDR3 length: 15 residues. Germline V gives CDR1 GTSNPN, CDR2 SVGIG (reference sequence). The CDR3 DNA reads as TGTGCCTGGAGTCAGGGGTTGGGACCCAATCAGCCCCAGCATTTT. This translates into CAWSQGLGPNQPQHF.

This chain connects TRBV19 to TRBJ1-1; no definite D call. In germline, CDR1 is LNHDA, CDR2 SQIVND (reference sequence). V lost 3 bases and J 3 bases, leaving 11 bases between the germline ends. This CDR3 has 14 residues. The CDR3 here is CASSITRSDTEAFF. The CDR3, as DNA: TGTGCCAGTAGTATCACCCGGTCGGACACTGAAGCTTTCTTT.

The chain couples TRBV5-1 to TRBJ2-2; TRBD2 might be the D (6 bases). Trimming left V 7 bases short and J 4 bases short, with 17 bases between. The length of the CDR3 is 15 residues. Germline CDR1 SGHRS, CDR2 YFSETQ. CDR3 loop: CASRVQGLATGELFF. The CDR3 DNA sequence: TGCGCCAGCCGAGTGCAGGGACTCGCCACCGGGGAGCTGTTTTTT.

This clone was found a few times. V usage is TRBV3-1 (or the pseudogene TRBV3-2) and J usage is TRBJ2-7; weak D call: TRBD1 (8 bases). Trimming removed 1 base from V and 3 bases from J, with 19 bases in between. CDR1 LGHDT and CDR2 YNNKEL come from the germline V gene (reference sequence). The CDR3 is 17 amino acids. CDR3 DNA: TGTGCCAGCAGCCAAGGGGTCGACAGGGGACTAATCTACGAGCAGTACTTC. Its translation: CASSQGVDRGLIYEQYF.